A selection of T cell receptor beta chains follows, all from one sample in a study of control samples from healthy donors and cancer patients. Data came from immunoSEQ multiplex PCR; TCRdb stores just in-frame clones and leaves some out. Of about 98,000 clones listed, roughly four fifths were seen once; the top ten hold 2%. Sequencing input: blood. These receptors were obtained from a man aged 55 to 70 in good health. The CDR3 runs from the conserved cysteine through the conserved F or W. D genes are given only for firm matches. For some rows the clone size is stated as once, few or many, or as a class when expanded; others skip it.

J: TRBJ2-5; D: TRBD1; V: TRBV28; size: few; CDR3: CASRWRHLQGETQYF; DNA: TGTGCCAGCAGGTGGAGACACCTACAGGGGGAGACCCAGTACTTC
J: TRBJ2-5; D: TRBD2; V: TRBV18; size: .; CDR3: CASSPAAGGAGEETQYF; DNA: TGTGCCAGCTCACCAGCCGCCGGGGGAGCGGGAGAGGAGACCCAGTACTTC
J: TRBJ1-5; D: TRBD1; V: TRBV10-3; size: once; CDR3: CAISGGQGYNQPQHF; DNA: TGTGCCATCAGTGGGGGACAGGGCTACAATCAGCCCCAGCATTTT
J: TRBJ2-7; D: .; V: TRBV2; size: .; CDR3: CASSELDRSYEQYF; DNA: TGTGCCAGCAGTGAATTGGACCGTTCCTACGAGCAGTACTTC
J: TRBJ2-3; D: .; V: TRBV7-8; size: few; CDR3: CASSPMSSTDTQYF; DNA: TGTGCCAGCAGCCCCATGAGTAGCACAGATACGCAGTATTTT
J: TRBJ2-5; D: TRBD2; V: TRBV18; size: .; CDR3: CASSDLLAGGRETQYF; DNA: TGTGCCAGCTCTGATTTGCTAGCGGGGGGCCGAGAGACCCAGTACTTC
J: TRBJ2-3; D: TRBD2; V: TRBV6-4; size: .; CDR3: CASSGTSGTDTQYF; DNA: TGTGCCAGCAGTGGGACTAGCGGGACAGATACGCAGTATTTT
J: TRBJ2-2; D: .; V: TRBV2; size: .; CDR3: CASSETSTGELFF; DNA: TGTGCCAGCAGTGAAACCTCAACCGGGGAGCTGTTTTTT
J: TRBJ1-1; D: TRBD1; V: TRBV25-1; size: once; CDR3: CASSGGQARNTEAFF; DNA: TGTGCCAGCAGTGGTGGACAGGCGCGGAACACTGAAGCTTTCTTT
J: TRBJ1-2; D: .; V: TRBV18; size: .; CDR3: CASSFTPGPQNGRYTF; DNA: TGTGCCAGCTCATTCACGCCGGGACCCCAAAATGGACGCTACACCTTC
J: TRBJ2-7; D: TRBD2; V: TRBV10-3; size: .; CDR3: CASRGPGGDEQYF; DNA: TGTGCCTCCCGCGGCCCCGGGGGGGACGAGCAGTACTTC
J: TRBJ1-6; D: TRBD1; V: TRBV5-1; size: .; CDR3: CASSPIVPGQGDSPLHF; DNA: TGCGCCAGCAGCCCGATCGTTCCGGGACAGGGTGATTCACCCCTCCACTTT
J: TRBJ2-1; D: .; V: TRBV9; size: .; CDR3: CASNYTGGSSYNEQFF; DNA: TGTGCCAGCAATTATACTGGAGGCAGCTCCTACAATGAGCAGTTCTTC
J: TRBJ1-1; D: .; V: TRBV28; size: .; CDR3: CASSPIPRGSGTEAFF; DNA: TGTGCCAGCAGTCCGATACCTAGGGGGTCTGGCACTGAAGCTTTCTTT
J: TRBJ1-3; D: .; V: TRBV19; size: .; CDR3: CASSIDRTGTIYF; DNA: TGTGCCAGTAGTATAGATCGAACAGGCACCATATATTTT
J: TRBJ2-2; D: .; V: TRBV19; size: .; CDR3: CASTSGSGELFF; DNA: TGTGCCAGTACCAGCGGGTCTGGGGAGCTGTTTTTT
J: TRBJ1-1; D: .; V: TRBV29-1; size: .; CDR3: CSVDRNTEAFF; DNA: TGCAGCGTAGACAGGAACACTGAAGCTTTCTTT
J: TRBJ1-4; D: TRBD1; V: TRBV25-1; size: .; CDR3: CASSTGGFNEKLFF; DNA: TGTGCCAGCAGTACAGGGGGGTTTAATGAAAAACTGTTTTTT
J: TRBJ1-5; D: TRBD1; V: TRBV2; size: few; CDR3: CASRRDSINQPQHF; DNA: TGTGCCAGCAGGCGGGACAGCATCAATCAGCCCCAGCATTTT
J: TRBJ1-5; D: TRBD1; V: TRBV2; size: .; CDR3: CASRKGTELNQPQHF; DNA: TGTGCCAGCAGGAAAGGGACAGAACTCAATCAGCCCCAGCATTTT
J: TRBJ2-7; D: .; V: TRBV6-5; size: .; CDR3: CASSYEGYEQYF; DNA: TGTGCCAGCAGTTACGAGGGCTACGAGCAGTACTTC
J: TRBJ1-2; D: TRBD1; V: TRBV5-6; size: .; CDR3: CASSPAFRTGLNYGYTF; DNA: TGTGCCAGCAGCCCAGCGTTTAGGACAGGGTTGAACTATGGCTACACCTTC
J: TRBJ2-7; D: .; V: TRBV11-2; size: once; CDR3: CASSLVGGAYEQYF; DNA: TGTGCCAGCAGCTTAGTAGGCGGCGCCTACGAGCAGTACTTC
J: TRBJ1-1; D: .; V: TRBV9; size: .; CDR3: CASSVSNTEAFF; DNA: TGTGCCAGCAGCGTCTCGAACACTGAAGCTTTCTTT
J: TRBJ2-2; D: .; V: TRBV5-1; size: .; CDR3: CASSLGQGNTGELFF; DNA: TGCGCCAGCAGCTTGGGCCAGGGCAACACCGGGGAGCTGTTTTTT
J: TRBJ2-1; D: TRBD1; V: TRBV12-5; size: .; CDR3: CASGSGTGPYNEQFF; DNA: TGTGCTAGTGGTTCAGGGACAGGCCCCTACAATGAGCAGTTCTTC
J: TRBJ2-5; D: TRBD2; V: TRBV25-1; size: .; CDR3: CASSQAGGTSQYF; DNA: TGTGCCAGCAGTCAAGCGGGGGGGACGAGCCAGTACTTC
J: TRBJ2-5; D: .; V: TRBV6-5; size: .; CDR3: CASSYSLGGPETQYF; DNA: TGTGCCAGCAGTTACTCTTTGGGGGGGCCAGAGACCCAGTACTTC
J: TRBJ2-5; D: TRBD1; V: TRBV5-1; size: .; CDR3: CASSPRTGGETQYF; DNA: TGCGCCAGCAGCCCTCGGACAGGGGGTGAGACCCAGTACTTC
J: TRBJ1-2; D: .; V: TRBV6-1; size: .; CDR3: CASSELPGSINYGYTF; DNA: TGTGCCAGCAGTGAACTGCCGGGGAGCATTAACTATGGCTACACCTTC
J: TRBJ1-2; D: TRBD1; V: TRBV6-1; size: .; CDR3: CASSETRGTGGYGYTF; DNA: TGTGCCAGCAGTGAAACTCGGGGGACAGGGGGCTATGGCTACACCTTC
J: TRBJ2-7; D: TRBD1; V: TRBV29-1; size: .; CDR3: CSVVTGGEQYF; DNA: TGCAGCGTTGTAACAGGGGGCGAGCAGTACTTC
J: TRBJ1-1; D: .; V: TRBV5-5; size: .; CDR3: CASSLTLHWAFF; DNA: TGTGCCAGCAGCTTGACCCTCCACTGGGCTTTCTTT
J: TRBJ1-1; D: .; V: TRBV5-4; size: .; CDR3: CASSSGQPEAFF; DNA: TGTGCCAGCAGCTCCGGGCAGCCAGAAGCTTTCTTT
J: TRBJ1-2; D: .; V: TRBV7-2; size: once; CDR3: CASSLGEWGYTF; DNA: TGTGCCAGCAGCTTAGGAGAATGGGGCTACACCTTC
J: TRBJ1-5; D: .; V: TRBV6-2/TRBV6-3; size: .; CDR3: CASSYSGRQFNQPQHF; DNA: TGTGCCAGCAGTTACTCGGGCAGGCAATTCAATCAGCCCCAGCATTTT
J: TRBJ1-1; D: .; V: TRBV6-5; size: .; CDR3: CASINRGGAVTEAFF; DNA: TGTGCCAGCATCAATAGGGGGGGCGCGGTAACTGAAGCTTTCTTT
J: TRBJ1-2; D: .; V: TRBV18; size: .; CDR3: CASSLSGLRGGSGYTF; DNA: TGTGCCAGCTCACTCTCCGGTCTGAGGGGAGGAAGTGGCTACACCTTC
J: TRBJ2-1; D: .; V: TRBV11-2; size: .; CDR3: CASSLDLGVNEQFF; DNA: TGTGCCAGCAGCTTAGATCTGGGGGTCAATGAGCAGTTCTTC
J: TRBJ1-4; D: .; V: TRBV5-1; size: .; CDR3: CASSPAAFNEKLFF; DNA: TGCGCCAGCAGCCCGGCAGCTTTTAATGAAAAACTGTTTTTT
J: TRBJ1-1; D: .; V: TRBV10-1; size: .; CDR3: CASSRDLNTEAFF; DNA: TGCGCCAGCAGTCGGGACCTGAACACTGAAGCTTTCTTT
J: TRBJ1-1; D: .; V: TRBV5-4; size: .; CDR3: CASSREGFEAFF; DNA: TGTGCCAGCAGCCGAGAGGGCTTCGAAGCTTTCTTT
J: TRBJ2-2; D: .; V: TRBV28; size: .; CDR3: CASIRISRGTPTGELFF; DNA: TGTGCCAGCATTCGGATCTCGAGGGGGACACCCACCGGGGAGCTGTTTTTT
J: TRBJ2-7; D: .; V: TRBV5-1; size: .; CDR3: CASSPESGARAYEQYF; DNA: TGCGCCAGCAGCCCGGAAAGCGGCGCCCGGGCCTACGAGCAGTACTTC
J: TRBJ2-3; D: .; V: TRBV19; size: .; CDR3: CASSSTRGGTDTQYF; DNA: TGTGCCAGTAGTTCAACGAGGGGGGGAACAGATACGCAGTATTTT
J: TRBJ2-5; D: .; V: TRBV27; size: .; CDR3: CASSLLGDGETQYF; DNA: TGTGCCAGCAGTTTATTAGGCGATGGAGAGACCCAGTACTTC
J: TRBJ1-5; D: .; V: TRBV11-2; size: .; CDR3: CASSLSGKDQPQHF; DNA: TGTGCCAGCAGCTTATCCGGGAAGGACCAGCCCCAGCATTTT
J: TRBJ1-5; D: .; V: TRBV28; size: .; CDR3: CASSPRELGQPQHF; DNA: TGTGCCAGCAGCCCCAGGGAATTGGGTCAGCCCCAGCATTTT
J: TRBJ2-3; D: TRBD1; V: TRBV5-1; size: .; CDR3: CASSLGVQGVGTDTQYF; DNA: TGCGCCAGCAGCTTGGGTGTCCAGGGGGTAGGAACAGATACGCAGTATTTT
J: TRBJ2-3; D: TRBD2; V: TRBV2; size: .; CDR3: CASRKLAGGGITDTQYF; DNA: TGTGCCAGCAGAAAGCTAGCGGGGGGGGGAATCACAGATACGCAGTATTTT
J: TRBJ2-3; D: .; V: TRBV24-1; size: .; CDR3: CATSDPITDTQYF; DNA: TGTGCCACCAGTGATCCAATTACAGATACGCAGTATTTT